This paragraph reports one T cell receptor beta chain. The antigen remains undetermined. The CDR3 has 14 amino acids. V lost 0 bases to trimming and J lost 5 bases, with 10 bases between them. Germline V gene sequence: CDR1 LNHNV, CDR2 YYDKDF (reference sequence). The data were obtained in a study of blood T cells in healthy people across ages. General study findings and limits: Considered underestimates were the diversity estimates obtained from one million T cells.

A second about 7 to 11 cycle PCR used barcoded and J-beta primers. TCRdb ran MiXCR on the 5' RACE reads and lists one entry per CDR3 protein. The data show under 800,000 distinct CDR3 sequences, with around 20% seen just once and 3.5% to 4% held by the top ten. For every donor, a draw yielded roughly 9.3 milliliters of peripheral blood. The sequencing input was blood. The receptor was isolated from a man between 65 and 80 years old in good health. This sequence joins TRBV15 and TRBJ1-2; TRBD1 is a possible D gene (6 bases). The CDR3 region is CATSRDRQEYGYTF. DNA of the CDR3: TGTGCCACCAGCAGAGACAGACAGGAATATGGCTACACCTTC.